The 17 T cell receptor beta chains below come from one sample, sequenced in a study of a mutant IDH1 vaccine in newly diagnosed glioma (dated by TCRdb to 2020 to 2022). Sample time point, as interpreted from the label and publication: week 11, during vaccination. Each vaccine dose, consisting of 300 ug of a 20-mer mutant IDH1 peptide in Montanide, was administered subcutaneously with topical imiquimod. The library was produced with the immunoSEQ multiplex PCR assay. TCRdb carries this immuneACCESS record with in-frame sequences only. Its versions omit some clonotypes, under half of them owing to an unresolved V gene in the studies checked, with the rest unexplained. This sample lists under 150,000 clones; roughly 90% were detected once. 0.6% to 0.75% of the sample goes to the ten largest clones. These TCRs are of unknown antigen specificity. Here the sequenced sample was PBMCs, taken from a glioma patient whose treatment included an IDH1 peptide vaccine. All receptors come from a woman between 50 and 59 years old with glioma.

The chain links TRBV5-4 to TRBJ2-5; perhaps TRBD2 as D (6 bases). The CDR3 sequence is 16 residues long. CDR1 SGHNT and CDR2 YYREEE come from the germline V gene (reference sequence). The V and J ends lost 2 bases and 2 bases respectively, with 16 bases between them. CDR3 in amino acids: CASSFFGGLRQETQYF. The DNA for the CDR3 is TGTGCCAGCAGCTTCTTCGGGGGATTGCGGCAAGAGACCCAGTACTTC.

This chain joins TRBV18 and TRBJ1-2; a weak D match, TRBD1 (5 bases). The germline gives CDR1 KGHSH, CDR2 LQKENI. The CDR3 has 13 residues. The ends were cut back, 3 bases at V and 4 bases at J, with 9 bases in the middle. The CDR3 spells CASSPGESYGYTF. CDR3 nucleotide sequence: TGTGCCAGCTCACCGGGGGAGTCCTATGGCTACACCTTC.

The chain uses TRBV7-6 and TRBJ2-2; no firm D call. V was pared by 4 bases and J by 1 base, with 13 bases between. The CDR3 consists of 16 residues. CDR1 and CDR2 from the germline V gene are SGHVS and FNYEAQ. The CDR3 DNA reads TGTGCCAGCAGCTCCCGGGTCTTTTTGAACACCGGGGAGCTGTTTTTT. Its translation is CASSSRVFLNTGELFF.

The chain recombines TRBV28 with TRBJ2-5, with 8 bases matching TRBD2. Per the germline V gene, CDR1 is MDHEN and CDR2 is SYDVKM. The CDR3 has 15 residues. V dropped 3 bases and J dropped 4; count of bases not matched to a gene: 7. CDR3: CASSFNRGGRETQYF. The CDR3 DNA reads TGTGCCAGCAGTTTCAATCGGGGGGGAAGAGAGACCCAGTACTTC.

The gene calls are TRBV11-2 and TRBJ1-2; 7 bases align to TRBD1. J gave up 7 bases and V 6 bases, and 5 bases lay outside the gene matches. Germline-derived CDR1 and CDR2 are SGHAT and FQNNGV. The CDR3 consists of 12 residues. The CDR3 coding sequence is TGTGCCAGCAGGGCAGGGGGGGCTGGCTACACCTTC. This gives the protein CASRAGGAGYTF. Complete variable domain (other parts from reference TRBV11-2 and TRBJ1-2): EAGVAQSPRYKIIEKRQSVAFWCNPISGHATLYWYQQILGQGPKLLIQFQNNGVVDDSQLPKDRFSAERLKGVDSTLKIQPAKLEDSAVYLCASRAGGAGYTFGSGTRLTVV.

The CDR3 loop is CAWSVPGYGYTF. The CDR3 DNA is TGTGCCTGGAGTGTACCAGGGTATGGCTACACCTTC. The chain recombines TRBV30 with TRBJ1-2; D may be TRBD1 (5 bases). Germline CDR1 is GTSNPN and CDR2 is SVGIG (reference sequence). Between the trimmed V and J ends, which lost 0 bases and 5 bases, there was a span of 7 bases. This CDR3 has 12 residues.

The CDR3 DNA follows: TGTGCCAGCAGCCAAGGGTATAGGGGGGCCTACGAGCAGTACTTC. Its protein product is CASSQGYRGAYEQYF. The chain joins TRBV7-6 to TRBJ2-7, with D perhaps TRBD1 or TRBD2 (6 bases each). The germline gives CDR1 SGHVS, CDR2 FNYEAQ. Trimming shortened V by 5 bases and J by 2 bases, and 16 bases separated the two germline ends. This CDR3 contains 15 residues.

This clone was seen a single time. This chain connects TRBV30 to TRBJ2-7, with D possibly being TRBD1 (6 bases). Trimming cost V 2 bases and J 2 bases, with 16 bases left between them. This CDR3 is 15 amino acids long. Looked up from germline, CDR1 is GTSNPN and CDR2 is SVGIG (reference sequence). For the CDR3, the DNA is TGTGCCTGGAGTAAACGCCGGGACAAAACCTACGAGCAGTACTTC. Translating it yields CAWSKRRDKTYEQYF.

V is TRBV4-2 and J is TRBJ2-1, with TRBD2 identical over 13 bases. Germline V gives CDR1 LGHNA, CDR2 YNFKEQ. The ends lost 3 bases at V and 9 bases at J; junction bases unmatched: 5. The CDR3 runs to 15 residues. CDR3 bases: TGTGCCAGCAGCCAGGGACTAGCGGGAATAGTTGAGCAGTTCTTC. It yields the protein CASSQGLAGIVEQFF.

The chain links TRBV7-3 to TRBJ2-3, with unresolved D. The CDR3 is 14 residues long. Trimming shortened V by 5 bases and J by 2 bases, and 11 bases separated the two germline ends. Germline CDR1 is SGHTA and CDR2 is FQGTGA. The DNA for the CDR3 is TGTGCCAGCAGCCCCAGAGAAATCACAGATACGCAGTATTTT. Translating gives CASSPREITDTQYF.

The rearrangement uses TRBV5-4 and TRBJ1-1; 7 bases are shared with TRBD1. Germline CDR1 reads SGHNT; CDR2 reads YYREEE (reference sequence). The CDR3 is 14 amino acids. With V trimmed by 3 bases and J by 7 bases, 9 bases remained unmatched. DNA for the CDR3: TGTGCCAGCAGCTCGACAGGGAATAAGGATGAAGCTTTCTTT. This gives the protein CASSSTGNKDEAFF.

The chain couples TRBV7-6 to TRBJ1-1; a weak D match, TRBD1 (5 bases). This CDR3 is built from 13 residues. V shed 5 bases and J shed 6 bases, with 13 bases lying between them. The germline gives CDR1 SGHVS, CDR2 FNYEAQ. In DNA form, the CDR3 reads TGTGCCAGCAGCCCCTCAGGGTTCGCTGAAGCTTTCTTT. As protein: CASSPSGFAEAFF.

The chain uses TRBV9 and TRBJ1-6, with D unresolved. Trimming cost V 3 bases and J 4 bases, with 14 bases left between them. Germline V gene data show CDR1 as SGDLS and CDR2 as YYNGEE. CDR3 length equals 16 residues. The CDR3 DNA is TGTGCCAGCAGCGCTCGCGGAGCTCGTTATAATTCACCCCTCCACTTT. Translated: CASSARGARYNSPLHF.

The chain employs TRBV9 and TRBJ2-7, with D possibly being TRBD2 (6 bases). The ends were cut back, 5 bases at V and 0 bases at J, with 9 bases in the middle. Germline CDR1 and CDR2: SGDLS and YYNGEE. The CDR3 totals 13 residues. The CDR3, as DNA: TGTGCCAGCAGACCTAGCGACTCCTACGAGCAGTACTTC. This encodes CASRPSDSYEQYF.

The genes are TRBV5-1 and TRBJ1-1, with a tentative D call TRBD1 (5 bases). Trimming removed 4 bases from V and 0 bases from J, with 16 bases in between. The germline gives CDR1 SGHRS, CDR2 YFSETQ. The CDR3 contains 16 residues. CDR3 sequence reads: CASSPPGNRLNTEAFF. CDR3 nucleotide sequence: TGCGCCAGCAGCCCCCCAGGGAATCGGCTGAACACTGAAGCTTTCTTT.

The V call is TRBV6-5, the J call TRBJ1-3, with D unresolved. Germline V lookup: CDR1 MNHEY, CDR2 SVGAGI. The CDR3 consists of 13 residues. The V and J ends lost 5 bases and 4 bases respectively, with 9 bases between them. DNA of the CDR3: TGTGCCAGCAGTCCCCGCGGGGGAAACACCATATATTTT. Translation: CASSPRGGNTIYF.

CDR3 protein: CASSPIAGVADTQYF. CDR3 nucleotide sequence: TGCGCCAGCAGCCCAATAGCGGGAGTGGCAGATACGCAGTATTTT. The rearrangement links TRBV5-1 to TRBJ2-3; 9 positions agree with TRBD2. The CDR3 has 15 amino acids. The V segment lost 4 bases and the J segment 4 bases; nucleotides outside the gene matches: 7. Germline V gives CDR1 SGHRS, CDR2 YFSETQ.